This T cell receptor (beta chain) was captured in a study of blood T cell repertoires in COVID-19. Study context: T cells, B-cell-depleted T cells, or PBMCs provided the cDNA or gDNA that served as material.

Using immunoSEQ multiplex PCR, the repertoire was profiled, and TCRdb retains in-frame clones only, with some absent. The table lists approximately 280,000 clones, around 86% of them singletons. This CDR3 region has 13 residues. CDR1 and CDR2 (germline): MGHDK, SYGVNS. Trimming left V 1 base short and J 6 bases short, with 9 bases between. Recovered participants had two consecutive negative NP/OP PCR tests, healthcare professional clearance, or symptom resolution. The sequenced material came from PBMCs or T cells enriched from blood (not recorded which). This TCR was sampled from a woman younger than 30 who had recovered from COVID-19. The rearrangement links TRBV25-1 to TRBJ1-2; D call uncertain. The CDR3 loop is CASSEFGKDGYTF. CDR3 nucleotides: TGTGCCAGCAGTGAATTCGGGAAAGATGGCTACACCTTC.